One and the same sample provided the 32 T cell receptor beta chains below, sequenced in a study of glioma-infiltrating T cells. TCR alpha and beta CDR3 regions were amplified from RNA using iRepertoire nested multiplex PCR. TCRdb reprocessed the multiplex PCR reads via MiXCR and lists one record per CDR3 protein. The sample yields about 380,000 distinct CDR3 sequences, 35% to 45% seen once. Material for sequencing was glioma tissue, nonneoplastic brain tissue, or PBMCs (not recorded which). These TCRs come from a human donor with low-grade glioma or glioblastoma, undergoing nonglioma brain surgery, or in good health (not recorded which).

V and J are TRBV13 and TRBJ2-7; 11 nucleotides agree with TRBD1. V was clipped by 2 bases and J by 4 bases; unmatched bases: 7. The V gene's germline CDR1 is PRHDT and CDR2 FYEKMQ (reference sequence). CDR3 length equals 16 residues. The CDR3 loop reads CASSLSPGQGEYEQYF. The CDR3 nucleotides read TGTGCCAGCAGCTTAAGTCCGGGACAGGGGGAGTACGAGCAGTACTTC. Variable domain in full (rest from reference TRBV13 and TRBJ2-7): AAGVIQSPRHLIKEKRETATLKCYPIPRHDTVYWYQQGPGQDPQFLISFYEKMQSDKGSIPDRFSAQQFSDYHSELNMSSLELGDSALYFCASSLSPGQGEYEQYFGPGTRLTVT.

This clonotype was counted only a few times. The CDR3 DNA is TGTGCCATCGGCACGCGGGACCCGTCGGATGAGCAGTTCTTC. It yields the protein CAIGTRDPSDEQFF. The chain carries TRBV7-6 and TRBJ2-1; D may be TRBD2 (6 bases). Trimming pared 10 bases from V and 8 bases from J, leaving 21 bases between. In germline, CDR1 is SGHVS, CDR2 FNYEAQ. The CDR3 consists of 14 residues. The full variable domain, in which reference TRBV7-6 and TRBJ2-1 provide the parts outside the CDR3, is GAGVSQSPRYKVTKRGQDVALRCDPISGHVSLYWYRQALGQGPEFLTYFNYEAQQDKSGLPNDRFSAERPEGSISTLTIQRTEQRDSAMYRCAIGTRDPSDEQFFGPGTRLTVL.

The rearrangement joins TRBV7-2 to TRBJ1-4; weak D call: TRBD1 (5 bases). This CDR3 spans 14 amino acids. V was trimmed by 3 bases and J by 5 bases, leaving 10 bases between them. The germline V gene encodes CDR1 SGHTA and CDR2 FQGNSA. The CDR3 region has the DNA TGTGCCAGCAGCTTGGAAGCAGGGAATGAAAAACTGTTTTTT. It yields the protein CASSLEAGNEKLFF. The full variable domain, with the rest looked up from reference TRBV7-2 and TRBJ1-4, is GAGVSQSPSNKVTEKGKDVELRCDPISGHTALYWYRQSLGQGLEFLIYFQGNSAPDKSGLPSDRFSAERTGGSVSTLTIQRTQQEDSAVYLCASSLEAGNEKLFFGSGTQLSVL.

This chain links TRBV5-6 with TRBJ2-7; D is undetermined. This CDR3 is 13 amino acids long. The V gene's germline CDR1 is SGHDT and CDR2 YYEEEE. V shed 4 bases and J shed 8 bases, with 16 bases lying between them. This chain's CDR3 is CASSLRRALKQYF. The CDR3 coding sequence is TGTGCCAGCAGCCTTAGACGGGCTTTAAAGCAGTACTTC.

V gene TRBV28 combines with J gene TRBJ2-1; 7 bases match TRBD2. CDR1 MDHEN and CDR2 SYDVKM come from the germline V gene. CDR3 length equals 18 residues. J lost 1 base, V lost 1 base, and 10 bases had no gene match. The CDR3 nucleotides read TGTGCCAGCAGTTTATCCCGGACTAACGGGGGGTCCTACAATGAGCAGTTCTTC. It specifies CASSLSRTNGGSYNEQFF.

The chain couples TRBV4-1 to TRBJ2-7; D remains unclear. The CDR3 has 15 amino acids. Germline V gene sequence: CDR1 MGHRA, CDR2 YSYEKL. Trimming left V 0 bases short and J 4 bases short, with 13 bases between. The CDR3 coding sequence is TGCGCCAGCAGCCAAGACTACAGTTTTAAGTACGAGCAGTACTTC. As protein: CASSQDYSFKYEQYF.

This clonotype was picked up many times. CDR3 nucleotide sequence: TGTGCCAGCAGCCTCCAGTACGAGCAGTACTTC. Translation gives CASSLQYEQYF. This sequence joins TRBV7-9 and TRBJ2-7; D is unresolved. The V gene lost 5 bases and the J gene lost 4 bases, with 6 bases spanning the gap. The CDR3 runs to 11 residues. Germline V gene data show CDR1 as SEHNR and CDR2 as FQNEAQ (reference sequence).

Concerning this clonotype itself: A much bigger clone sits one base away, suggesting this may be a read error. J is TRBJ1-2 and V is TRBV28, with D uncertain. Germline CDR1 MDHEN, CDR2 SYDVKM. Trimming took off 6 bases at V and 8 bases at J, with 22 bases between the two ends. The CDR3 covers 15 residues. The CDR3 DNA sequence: TGTGCCAGCAGAATTCCCACCGGAGTAATAGGGGGCTACACCTTC. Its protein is CASRIPTGVIGGYTF.

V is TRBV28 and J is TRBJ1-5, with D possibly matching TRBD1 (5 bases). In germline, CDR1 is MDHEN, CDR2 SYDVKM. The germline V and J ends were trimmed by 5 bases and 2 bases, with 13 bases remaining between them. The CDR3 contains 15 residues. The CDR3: CASSAQGFGNQPQHF. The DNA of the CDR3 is TGTGCCAGCAGTGCGCAGGGCTTTGGCAATCAGCCCCAGCATTTT.

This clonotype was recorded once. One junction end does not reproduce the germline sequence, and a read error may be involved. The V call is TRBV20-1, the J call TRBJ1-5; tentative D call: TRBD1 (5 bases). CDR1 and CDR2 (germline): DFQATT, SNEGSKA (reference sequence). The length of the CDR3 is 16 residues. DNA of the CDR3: TGCAGTGCCAGACCGGGACCCTGGGGTAGCAAGCAGCCCCAGCATTTT. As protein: CSARPGPWGSKQPQHF.

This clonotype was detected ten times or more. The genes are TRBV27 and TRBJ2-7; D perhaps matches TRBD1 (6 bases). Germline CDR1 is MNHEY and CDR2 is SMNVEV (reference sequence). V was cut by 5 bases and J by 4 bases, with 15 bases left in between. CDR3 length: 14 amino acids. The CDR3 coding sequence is TGTGCCAGCAGTACAGCCGGGACATCTTACGAGCAGTACTTC. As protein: CASSTAGTSYEQYF.

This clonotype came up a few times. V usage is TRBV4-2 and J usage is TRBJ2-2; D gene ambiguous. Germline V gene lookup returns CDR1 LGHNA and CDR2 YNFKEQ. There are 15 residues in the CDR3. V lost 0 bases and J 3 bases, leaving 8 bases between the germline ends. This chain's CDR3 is CASSQEGIYTGELFF. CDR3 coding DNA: TGTGCCAGCAGCCAAGAGGGGATTTACACCGGGGAGCTGTTTTTT.

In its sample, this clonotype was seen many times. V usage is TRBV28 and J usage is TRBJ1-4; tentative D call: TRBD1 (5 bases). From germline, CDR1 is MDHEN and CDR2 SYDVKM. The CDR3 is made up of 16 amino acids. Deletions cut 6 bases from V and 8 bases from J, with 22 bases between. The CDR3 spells CASSPGPTKTGEKLFF. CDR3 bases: TGTGCCAGCAGCCCGGGACCGACGAAAACGGGAGAAAAACTGTTTTTT.

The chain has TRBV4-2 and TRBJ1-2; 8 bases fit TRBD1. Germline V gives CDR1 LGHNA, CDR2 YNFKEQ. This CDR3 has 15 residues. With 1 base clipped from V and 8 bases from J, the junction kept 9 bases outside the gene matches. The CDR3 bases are TGTGCCAGCAGCCAAGCCGGACAGGGAGGAGAAGGCTACACCTTC. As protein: CASSQAGQGGEGYTF.

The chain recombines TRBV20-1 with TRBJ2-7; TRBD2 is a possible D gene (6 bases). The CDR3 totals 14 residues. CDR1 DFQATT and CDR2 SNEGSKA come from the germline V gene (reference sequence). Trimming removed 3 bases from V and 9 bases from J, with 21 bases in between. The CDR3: CSASAGSGSEGQYF. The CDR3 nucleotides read TGCAGTGCTAGCGCCGGGAGCGGTTCTGAGGGGCAGTACTTC.

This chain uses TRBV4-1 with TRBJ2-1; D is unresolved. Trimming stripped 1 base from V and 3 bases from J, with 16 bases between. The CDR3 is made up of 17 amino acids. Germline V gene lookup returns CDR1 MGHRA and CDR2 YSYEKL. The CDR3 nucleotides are TGCGCCAGCAGCCAAGGTCTGTCCTCACCGGACTACAATGAGCAGTTCTTC. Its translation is CASSQGLSSPDYNEQFF.

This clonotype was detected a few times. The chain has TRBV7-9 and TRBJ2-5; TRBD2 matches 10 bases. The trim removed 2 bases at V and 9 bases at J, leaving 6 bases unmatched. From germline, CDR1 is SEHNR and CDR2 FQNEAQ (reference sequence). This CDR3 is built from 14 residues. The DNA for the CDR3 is TGTGCCAGCAGCTTAAGTCTAGCGGGAGATCCCCAGTACTTC. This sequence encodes CASSLSLAGDPQYF.

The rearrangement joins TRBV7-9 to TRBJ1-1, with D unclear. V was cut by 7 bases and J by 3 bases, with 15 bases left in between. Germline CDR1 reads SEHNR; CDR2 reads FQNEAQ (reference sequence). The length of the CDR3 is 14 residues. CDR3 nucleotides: TGTGCCAGCACCAAAACGAATGGGGACACTGAAGCTTTCTTT. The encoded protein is CASTKTNGDTEAFF.

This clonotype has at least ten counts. This chain's CDR3 is CASSIHPRKLAKNIQYF. In DNA, the CDR3 is TGTGCCAGCAGTATACACCCCAGGAAACTAGCCAAAAACATTCAGTACTTC. This sequence joins TRBV27 and TRBJ2-4; D is undetermined. The CDR3 loop spans 17 amino acids. Per germline, CDR1 MNHEY and CDR2 SMNVEV (reference sequence). Trimming removed 5 bases at V and 0 bases at J, with 17 bases between.

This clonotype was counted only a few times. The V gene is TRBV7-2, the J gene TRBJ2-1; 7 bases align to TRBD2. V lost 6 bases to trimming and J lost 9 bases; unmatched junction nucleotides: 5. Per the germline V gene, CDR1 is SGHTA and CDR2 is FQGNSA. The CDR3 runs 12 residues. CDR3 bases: TGTGCCAGCAGATCACGGGAGGCTGAGCAGTTCTTC. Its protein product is CASRSREAEQFF.

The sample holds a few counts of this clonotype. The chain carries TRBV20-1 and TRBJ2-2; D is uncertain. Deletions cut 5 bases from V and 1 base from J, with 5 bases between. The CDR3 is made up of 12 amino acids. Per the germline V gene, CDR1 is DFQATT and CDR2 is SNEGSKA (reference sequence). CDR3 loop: CSAHRNTGELFF. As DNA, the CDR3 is TGCAGTGCTCACAGGAACACCGGGGAGCTGTTTTTT.

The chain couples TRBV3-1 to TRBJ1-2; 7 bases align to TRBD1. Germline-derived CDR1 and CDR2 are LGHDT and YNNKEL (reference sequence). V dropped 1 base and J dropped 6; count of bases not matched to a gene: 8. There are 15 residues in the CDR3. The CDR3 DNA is TGTGCCAGCAGCCAAGTTCATACAGGGGAGGATGGCTACACCTTC. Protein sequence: CASSQVHTGEDGYTF. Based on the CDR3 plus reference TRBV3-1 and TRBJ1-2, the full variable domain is DTAVSQTPKYLVTQMGNDKSIKCEQNLGHDTMYWYKQDSKKFLKIMFSYNNKELIINETVPNRFSPKSPDKAHLNLHINSLELGDSAVYFCASSQVHTGEDGYTFGSGTRLTVV.

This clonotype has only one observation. CDR3 coding DNA: TGTGCCACCAGTGATTTCGGTAGCGGGAGTGGCAATGAGCAGTTCTTC. It encodes CATSDFGSGSGNEQFF. The chain has TRBV24-1 and TRBJ2-1; 9 nucleotides line up with TRBD2. Germline values: CDR1 KGHDR, CDR2 SFDVKD. The CDR3 is made up of 16 amino acids. V was clipped by 1 base and J by 6 bases; unmatched bases: 6.

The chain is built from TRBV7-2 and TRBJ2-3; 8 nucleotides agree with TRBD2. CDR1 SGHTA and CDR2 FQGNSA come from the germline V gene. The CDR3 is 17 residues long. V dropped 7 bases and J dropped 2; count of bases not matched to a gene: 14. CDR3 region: CASIQVEVAGFTDTQYF. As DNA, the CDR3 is TGTGCCAGCATCCAAGTCGAGGTAGCGGGATTCACAGATACGCAGTATTTT.

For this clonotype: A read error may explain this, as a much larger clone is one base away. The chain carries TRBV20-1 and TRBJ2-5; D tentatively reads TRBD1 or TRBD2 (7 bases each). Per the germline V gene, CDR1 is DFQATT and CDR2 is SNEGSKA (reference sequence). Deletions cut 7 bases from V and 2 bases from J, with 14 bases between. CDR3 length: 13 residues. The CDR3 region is CSVGGGQQETQYF. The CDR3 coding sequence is TGCAGTGTAGGGGGGGGACAGCAAGAGACCCAGTACTTC.

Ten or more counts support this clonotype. CDR3 coding DNA: TGTGCCAGCAGTTACTTCGCTATCGCTGAAGCTTTCTTT. Amino acid sequence: CASSYFAIAEAFF. The chain joins TRBV6-2 or TRBV6-3 to TRBJ1-1; D ambiguous. The germline gives CDR1 MNHEY, CDR2 SVGEGT. CDR3 length equals 13 residues. V was shortened by 1 base and J by 6 bases, with 9 bases between the two germline ends.

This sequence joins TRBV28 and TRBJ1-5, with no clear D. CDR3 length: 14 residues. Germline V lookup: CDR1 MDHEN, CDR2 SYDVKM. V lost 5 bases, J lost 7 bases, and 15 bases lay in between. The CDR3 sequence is CASSATTPKQPQHF. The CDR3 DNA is TGTGCCAGCAGTGCGACTACACCCAAACAGCCCCAGCATTTT.

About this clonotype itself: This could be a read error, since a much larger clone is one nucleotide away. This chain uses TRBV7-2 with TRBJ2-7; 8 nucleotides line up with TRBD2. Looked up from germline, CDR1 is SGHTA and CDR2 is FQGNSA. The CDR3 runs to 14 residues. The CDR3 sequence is CATSPSGPLTEQYF. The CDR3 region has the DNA TGTGCCACCAGCCCTAGCGGGCCGTTAACCGAGCAGTACTTC.

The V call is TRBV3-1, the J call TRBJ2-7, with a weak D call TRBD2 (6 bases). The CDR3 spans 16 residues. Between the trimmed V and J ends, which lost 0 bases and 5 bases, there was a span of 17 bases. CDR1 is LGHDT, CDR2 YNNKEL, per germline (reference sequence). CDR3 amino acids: CASSQDPRGIRDEQYF. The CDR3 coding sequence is TGTGCCAGCAGCCAAGATCCACGGGGGATTAGAGACGAGCAGTACTTC.

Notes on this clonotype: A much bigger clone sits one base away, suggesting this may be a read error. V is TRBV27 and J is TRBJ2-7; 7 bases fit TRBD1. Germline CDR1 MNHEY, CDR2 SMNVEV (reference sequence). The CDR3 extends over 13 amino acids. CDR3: CARSWTGSYEQYF. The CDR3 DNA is TGTGCCAGAAGTTGGACAGGTTCCTACGAGCAGTACTTC.

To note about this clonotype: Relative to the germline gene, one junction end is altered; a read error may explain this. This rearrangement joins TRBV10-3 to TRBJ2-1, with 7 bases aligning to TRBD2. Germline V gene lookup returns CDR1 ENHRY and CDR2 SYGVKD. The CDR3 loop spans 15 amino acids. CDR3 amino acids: CAISPLAEIDNEQSF. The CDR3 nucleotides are TGTGCCATCAGTCCCCTAGCGGAGATCGACAATGAGCAGTCCTTC.

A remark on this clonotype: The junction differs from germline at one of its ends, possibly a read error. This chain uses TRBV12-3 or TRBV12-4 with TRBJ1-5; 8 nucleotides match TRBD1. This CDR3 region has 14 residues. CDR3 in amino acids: CASSKGQGYQHQHF. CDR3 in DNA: TGTGCCAGCAGTAAAGGACAGGGTTATCAGCACCAGCATTTT.